This T cell receptor beta chain comes out of a study of neurological immune-mediated disorders. The sample holds a few counts of this clonotype. Where libraries were unsorted, they were derived from 2 million PBMCs stored at -80 degrees C. Germline CDR1 reads KGHSH; CDR2 reads LQKENI. The CDR3 has 18 amino acids. Trimming removed 4 bases at V and 1 base at J, with 21 bases between. cDNA synthesis was performed by 5'RACE with 10-nucleotide random UMIs. Each CDR3 protein is one row after TCRdb ran MiXCR on the 5' RACE reads. This repertoire shows 55,000 to 75,000 distinct CDR3 sequences, around 5.2% found once; its top ten account for around 2.8%.

V usage is TRBV18 and J usage is TRBJ2-3; D perhaps matches TRBD2 (5 bases). The receptor was derived from a woman aged 25 to 39 with multiple sclerosis. Sequenced sample: PBMCs. CDR3 protein: CASSRTHVSGGRTDTQYF. CDR3 DNA sequence: TGTGCCAGCTCACGCACACATGTCAGCGGAGGACGCACAGATACGCAGTATTTT.